These T cell receptor beta chains were read from a single sample in a study of response to subunit inactivated influenza vaccine. MiXCR was run by TCRdb on the RT-PCR reads, yielding one entry per CDR3 protein. The table has roughly 570,000 distinct CDR3 sequences, approximately 12% seen once. The sample was PBMCs from blood, taken 35 to 45 days after vaccination. These receptors came from a man between 50 and 59 years old who received an inactivated influenza vaccine. The CDR3 runs from the conserved cysteine through the conserved F or W. The order of the fields is D gene, V gene, J gene, CDR3 protein. A D gene is named only where the DNA matches it firmly.

TRBD1,TRBV7-9,TRBJ1-2,CASSLGDRVRGYGYTF
.,TRBV12-3/TRBV12-4,TRBJ2-1,CASSRLGGQFF
TRBD2,TRBV7-2,TRBJ2-7,CASSLRVAGGYEQYF
.,TRBV7-9,TRBJ1-2,CASSVGPVYGYTF
TRBD2,TRBV20-1,TRBJ2-3,CSARGRLAGESPQGDTQYF
.,TRBV5-1,TRBJ2-7,CASSLAGSPPFYF
TRBD2,TRBV15,TRBJ2-5,CATSRGLAGGRKTQYF
TRBD1,TRBV12-3/TRBV12-4,TRBJ1-5,CASSEIGGATRQPQHF
.,TRBV6-5,TRBJ1-5,CASSYSINGRDQPQHF
.,TRBV5-1,TRBJ2-7,CASSHNYEQYF
.,TRBV12-3/TRBV12-4,TRBJ1-3,CASKRDAWNSGNTIYF
.,TRBV4-1,TRBJ1-1,CASSQAAGMNTEAFF
TRBD1,TRBV29-1,TRBJ2-1,CSVGGQGRSYNEQFF
TRBD1,TRBV4-1,TRBJ2-1,CASSHYPGQGVFNEQFF
.,TRBV5-5,TRBJ2-2,CASSFPGGLDTGELFF
.,TRBV27,TRBJ2-5,CASSQFKGLRAGETQYF
.,TRBV12-3/TRBV12-4,TRBJ2-7,CASSEDPKGQYF
TRBD1,TRBV6-4,TRBJ1-2,CASSELLREQGDGYTF
.,TRBV15,TRBJ1-4,CATRTGTGRGVFF
.,TRBV7-3,TRBJ2-3,CASSLRRSDTQYF
.,TRBV29-1,TRBJ1-3,CSVVDSSRGNTIYF